Described below is a single TCR beta chain sequence and its context. The antigen is undetermined. This record comes from a study of cytomegalovirus exposure and HLA in healthy donors. Across the study: Ancestry clustering placed around four fifths of several hundred genotyped donors in the Caucasian-associated cluster.

The germline CDR1 and CDR2 sequences are SGDLS and YYNGEE. V was pared by 0 bases and J by 7 bases, with 6 bases between. This CDR3 is 12 amino acids long. Use of 60 Vbeta and 13 Jbeta primers characterized the PCR. Sequencing was performed with immunoSEQ multiplex PCR; in TCRdb, only in-frame clones are kept and a portion is missing. This sample has 150,000 to 200,000 clones; around 75% occur once, and the top ten carry roughly 8%. General study points: Analyses of presence and absence presupposed an approximately uniform sequencing depth across donors. In a later analysis, specific HLA alleles were associated with 16,000 or so TCR beta sequences at a 0.05 false discovery rate. Reported results showed that the classifier diagnosed cytomegalovirus status with high specificity and sensitivity.

This TCR came from a woman in her 40s in good health and CMV-seropositive. The chain carries TRBV9 and TRBJ2-3; tentative D call: TRBD2 (5 bases). Sample: PBMCs. CDR3 DNA sequence: TGTGCCAGCAGCGTAGGAGGGAATACGCAGTATTTT. Protein sequence: CASSVGGNTQYF.